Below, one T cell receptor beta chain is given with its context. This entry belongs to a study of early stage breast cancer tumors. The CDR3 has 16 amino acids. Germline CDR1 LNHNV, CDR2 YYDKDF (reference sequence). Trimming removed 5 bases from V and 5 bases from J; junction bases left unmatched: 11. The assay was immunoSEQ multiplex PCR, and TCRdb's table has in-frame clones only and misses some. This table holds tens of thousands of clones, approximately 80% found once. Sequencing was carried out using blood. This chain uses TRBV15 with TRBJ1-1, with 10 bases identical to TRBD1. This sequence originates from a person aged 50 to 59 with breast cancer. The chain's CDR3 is CATSDVTGGLGTEAFF. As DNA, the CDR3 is TGTGCCACCAGCGACGTGACAGGGGGCTTGGGTACTGAAGCTTTCTTT.